This T cell receptor beta chain was recovered during a study of spatial heterogeneity in lung cancer (dated by TCRdb to between 2018 and 2021). About the study as a whole: More beta-chain than alpha-chain transcripts were consistently detected, likely reflecting higher beta-chain transcript abundance. In tumor regions, TCR transcript counts showed a strong correlation with a T cell transcriptional module score from matched bulk RNA-seq. In the raw uncorrected reads, each unique combination of TCR and UMI appeared more than ten times on average. The study quantitatively compared TCR alpha and beta repertoires across multiple tumor regions, matched nontumor lung and blood in non-small cell lung cancer. The study linked features of the TCR repertoire to counts of nonsynonymous mutations, which were determined by whole-exome sequencing of tumor tissue. At surgery, over 200 tumor regions, fewer than 85 matched nontumor lung samples and 56 PBMC samples were TCR-sequenced for both alpha and beta chains. Overall study results and their limits: Counts of ubiquitous and regional expanded TCRs correlated with counts of ubiquitous and regional nonsynonymous mutations, respectively. Confirming at a functional level the hypothesis that regional TCRs recognize regional mutations was considered to require additional single-cell paired TCR alpha and beta sequencing. TCR-seq was estimated to cover only about 7.6% of tumor T cells for alpha chains and about 13% for beta chains. The tumor nonsynonymous mutation count correlated with the number of expanded intratumoral alpha and beta TCRs.

Taken with the paper, the label for time point translates to: sample taken at primary tumor resection. Donors were some 67 patients with early-stage, untreated non-small cell lung cancer from the lung TRACERx cohort. Whole RNA extracted from tumor and nontumor lung tissue, or from cryopreserved PBMC samples, was used for TCR sequencing without cell sorting. Only patients with enough RNA available from two or more tumor regions were chosen for TCR sequencing. A lung pathologist reviewed the tumor and adjacent nontumor lung specimens before the specimens were selected. Unmatched junction bases come to 10, with V trimmed by 6 bases and J by 1 base. CDR1 and CDR2 are drawn from the germline V gene: MDHEN, SYDVKM. Measured from the cysteine to the phenylalanine, the CDR3 is 16 residues long. Only the CDR3 portion is preserved as DNA: 48 bases, with reading frame beginning at the first base. This clonotype was seen ten or more times. No cognate antigen has been identified for it. No qualities accompany the bases; no much larger clone lies one base away. Found in a library prepared for alpha chains, this beta chain is an off-target read, and its abundance has little meaning.

Receptor libraries were prepared by 5' RACE. Instrument used: NextSeq 500. In the TCR library protocol, a unique molecular identifier was attached to each TCR cDNA molecule so that PCR and sequencing errors could be corrected. As for the original processing: Decombinator tools were used for TCR identification, UMI-based error correction and CDR3 extraction. TCRs above a frequency of 2 per 1,000, corresponding to the top 1% of the tumor frequency distribution, were defined as expanded. Expanded tumor TCRs statistically deemed absent (corrected P<0.05) from at least one tumor region were classed as regional, and all other expanded tumor TCRs were classed as ubiquitous. Renyi diversity was computed with the R vegan package after each repertoire had been subsampled 100 times to 5,000 TCRs. To build CDR3 similarity networks, amino acid triplet string-kernel similarity was used, and CDR3s were connected when their pairwise similarity was above 0.82. The raw public data were reprocessed by TCRdb itself: fastp quality trimming at Q25, MiXCR clonotype calling, in-frame beta chains only. Every CDR3 protein is listed once, alongside the most common genes and DNA of its rows. The V and J calls and clone size are TCRdb's, not the authors'. The sample yields 11,000 to 15,000 distinct CDR3 sequences; about 4.8% were counted once. Roughly 18% of the sample is held by the ten biggest clonotypes.

The source is a female donor with early-stage non-small cell lung cancer. The specimen was lung tumor tissue, collected at surgery. The V gene is TRBV28 and the J gene is TRBJ1-1, and 8 junctional nucleotides match TRBD1. The CDR3 corresponds to CASSPPRQGRNTEAFF. The bases read TGTGCCAGCAGCCCCCCGCGACAGGGGAGGAACACTGAAGCTTTCTTT.